The 2 T cell receptor beta chains below come from one sample, sequenced in a study of tissue T cells after allogeneic stem cell transplantation. Time point noted: mouse harvest day 7 after allogeneic transplant. The graft held 10^6 splenic CD5+ T cells and 10^7 T-cell-depleted bone marrow cells. Assay used: immunoSEQ multiplex PCR; TCRdb lists only in-frame clones, some missing. This sample has 9,900 or so clones, with more than 30% found just once. The specimen was skin. The receptor set was obtained from a female BALB/c mouse given C57BL/6 T cells with graft-versus-host disease after an allogeneic hematopoietic cell transplant.

This clone is medium-sized by share. Gene names are the mouse ones. The CDR3 end lies 1 residue beyond the end of the read and is filled in from the germline J gene. This chain connects TRBV23 to TRBJ2-4; TRBD2 is taken as the D call from the table, unchecked against the DNA. This CDR3 is built from 14 residues. Germline-derived CDR1 and CDR2 are KGHTA and FQNQQP. CDR3 DNA (partial): TGCTCCAGCAGTCCAGACTGGGGTCAAAACACCTTGTAC. It is translated as CSSSPDWGQNTLY. The full CDR3 protein reads CSSSPDWGQNTLYF.

Details on this clone: Gene names are the mouse ones. The read falls 1 residue short of the CDR3 end, and the missing part is taken from the germline J gene. The chain couples TRBV26 to TRBJ2-4; 8 bases line up with TRBD2. V gave up 3 bases and J gave up 4 bases; unmatched junction bases: 0. Germline V gene data show CDR1 as KGHPV and CDR2 as FQNQEV (reference sequence). This CDR3 spans 13 amino acids. CDR3 DNA, as far as it was read: TGTGCCAGCAGTCTCTGGGGGGAAAACACCTTGTAC. Translated: CASSLWGENTLY. The complete CDR3 protein is CASSLWGENTLYF.